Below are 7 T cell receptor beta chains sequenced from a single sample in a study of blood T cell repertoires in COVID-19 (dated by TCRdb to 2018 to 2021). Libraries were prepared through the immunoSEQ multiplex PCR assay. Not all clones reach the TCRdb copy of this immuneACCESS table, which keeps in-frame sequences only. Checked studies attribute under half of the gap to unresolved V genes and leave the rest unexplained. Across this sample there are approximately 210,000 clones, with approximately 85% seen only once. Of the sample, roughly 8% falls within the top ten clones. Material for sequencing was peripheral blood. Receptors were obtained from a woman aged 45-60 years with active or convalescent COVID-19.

The CDR3 nucleotides read TGCGCCAGCAGCTTGGGTAGCAGGGGTGAGCAGTTCTTC. It is translated as CASSLGSRGEQFF. The V gene is TRBV5-1, the J gene TRBJ2-1; perhaps TRBD1 as D (6 bases). Germline CDR1 is SGHRS and CDR2 is YFSETQ. The CDR3 extends over 13 amino acids. Trimming shortened V by 0 bases and J by 9 bases, and 10 bases separated the two germline ends.

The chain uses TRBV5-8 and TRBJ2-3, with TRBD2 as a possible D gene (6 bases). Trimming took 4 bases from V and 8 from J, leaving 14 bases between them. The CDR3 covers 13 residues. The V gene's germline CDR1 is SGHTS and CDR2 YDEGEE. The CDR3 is CASSHGGRGTQYF. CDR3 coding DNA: TGTGCCAGCAGCCACGGGGGAAGGGGTACGCAGTATTTT. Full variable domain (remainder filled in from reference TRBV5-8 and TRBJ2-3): EAGVTQSPTHLIKTRGQQATLRCSPISGHTSVYWYQQALGLGLQFLLWYDEGEERNRGNFPPRFSGRQFPNYSSELNVNALELEDSALYLCASSHGGRGTQYFGPGTRLTVL.

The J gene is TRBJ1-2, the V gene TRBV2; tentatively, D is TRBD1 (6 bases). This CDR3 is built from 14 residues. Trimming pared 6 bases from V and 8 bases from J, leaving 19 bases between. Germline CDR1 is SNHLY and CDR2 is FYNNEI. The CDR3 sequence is CASSGEGVVGGYTF. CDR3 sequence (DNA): TGTGCCAGCAGCGGGGAGGGGGTAGTAGGAGGCTACACCTTC.

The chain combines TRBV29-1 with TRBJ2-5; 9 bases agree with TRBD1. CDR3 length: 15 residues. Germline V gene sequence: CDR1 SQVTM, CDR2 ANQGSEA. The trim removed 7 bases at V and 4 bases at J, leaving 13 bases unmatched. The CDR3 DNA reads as TGCAGCGCTCGCCCGGACAGGGGAGGCGGAGAGACCCAGTACTTC. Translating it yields CSARPDRGGGETQYF.

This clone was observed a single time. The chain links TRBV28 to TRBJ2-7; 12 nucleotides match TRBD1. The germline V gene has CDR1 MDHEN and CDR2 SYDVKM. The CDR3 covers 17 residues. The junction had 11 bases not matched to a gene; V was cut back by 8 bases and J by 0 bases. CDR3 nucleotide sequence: TGTGCCAGCCGCGCAACGGGACAGGGGGCGAGCTCCTACGAGCAGTACTTC. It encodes CASRATGQGASSYEQYF.

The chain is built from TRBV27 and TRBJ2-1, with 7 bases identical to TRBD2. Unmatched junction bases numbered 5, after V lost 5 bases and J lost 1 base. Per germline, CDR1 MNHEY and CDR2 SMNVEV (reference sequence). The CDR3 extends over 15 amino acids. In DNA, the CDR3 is TGTGCCAGCAGTCAGCGGGAACCTTCCTACAATGAGCAGTTCTTC. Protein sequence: CASSQREPSYNEQFF.

CDR3 sequence (DNA): TGTGCCAGCAGTACAGGGGTTGTAAGCAATCAGCCCCAGCATTTT. Translated: CASSTGVVSNQPQHF. This chain joins TRBV27 and TRBJ1-5, with 7 bases lining up with TRBD1. Per the germline V gene, CDR1 is MNHEY and CDR2 is SMNVEV (reference sequence). The CDR3 is 15 residues long. The V segment lost 5 bases and the J segment 1 base; nucleotides outside the gene matches: 5.